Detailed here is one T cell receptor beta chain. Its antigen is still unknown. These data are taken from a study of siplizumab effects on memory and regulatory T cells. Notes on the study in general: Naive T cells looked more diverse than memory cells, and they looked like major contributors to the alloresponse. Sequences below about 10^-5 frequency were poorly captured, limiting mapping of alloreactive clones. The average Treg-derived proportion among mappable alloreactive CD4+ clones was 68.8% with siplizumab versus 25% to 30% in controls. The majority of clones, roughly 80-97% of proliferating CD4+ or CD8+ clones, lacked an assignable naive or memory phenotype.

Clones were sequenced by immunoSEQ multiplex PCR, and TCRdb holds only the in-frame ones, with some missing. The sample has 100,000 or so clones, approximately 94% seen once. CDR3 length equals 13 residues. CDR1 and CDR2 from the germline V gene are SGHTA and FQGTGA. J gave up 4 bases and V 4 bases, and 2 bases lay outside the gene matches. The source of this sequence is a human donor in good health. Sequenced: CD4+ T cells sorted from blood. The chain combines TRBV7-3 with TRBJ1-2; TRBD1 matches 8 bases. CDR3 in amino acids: CASSSTGVYGYTF. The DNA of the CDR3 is TGTGCCAGCAGCTCGACAGGGGTCTATGGCTACACCTTC.